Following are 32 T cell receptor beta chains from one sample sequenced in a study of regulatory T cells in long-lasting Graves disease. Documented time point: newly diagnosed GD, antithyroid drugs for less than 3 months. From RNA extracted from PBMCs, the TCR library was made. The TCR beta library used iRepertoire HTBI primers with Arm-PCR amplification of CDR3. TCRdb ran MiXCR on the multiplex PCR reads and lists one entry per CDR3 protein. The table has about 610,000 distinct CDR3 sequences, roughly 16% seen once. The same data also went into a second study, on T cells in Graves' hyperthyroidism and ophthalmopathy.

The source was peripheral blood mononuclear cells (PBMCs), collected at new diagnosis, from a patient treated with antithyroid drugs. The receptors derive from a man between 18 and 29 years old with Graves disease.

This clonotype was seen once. The DNA for the CDR3 is TGTGCCAGCAGCTTAGTCCGAGCGGGAGAAGATACGCAGTATTTT. This translates into CASSLVRAGEDTQYF. J is TRBJ2-3 and V is TRBV7-9; 8 nucleotides line up with TRBD2. J lost 5 bases, V lost 1 base, and 5 bases had no gene match. Germline V gene lookup returns CDR1 SEHNR and CDR2 FQNEAQ (reference sequence). The CDR3 contains 15 residues.

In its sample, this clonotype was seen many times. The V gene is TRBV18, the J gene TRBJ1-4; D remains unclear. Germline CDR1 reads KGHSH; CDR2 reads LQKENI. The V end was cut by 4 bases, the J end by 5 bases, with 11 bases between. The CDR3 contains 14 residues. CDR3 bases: TGTGCCAGCTCACGGACGGCCACAAATGAAAAACTGTTTTTT. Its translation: CASSRTATNEKLFF.

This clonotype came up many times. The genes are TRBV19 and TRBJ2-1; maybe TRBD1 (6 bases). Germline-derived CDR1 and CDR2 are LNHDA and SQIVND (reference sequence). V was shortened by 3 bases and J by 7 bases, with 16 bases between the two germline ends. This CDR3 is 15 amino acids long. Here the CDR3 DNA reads TGTGCCAGTAGTATCGCGGACAGCTTCACTAATGAGCAGTTCTTC. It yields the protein CASSIADSFTNEQFF.

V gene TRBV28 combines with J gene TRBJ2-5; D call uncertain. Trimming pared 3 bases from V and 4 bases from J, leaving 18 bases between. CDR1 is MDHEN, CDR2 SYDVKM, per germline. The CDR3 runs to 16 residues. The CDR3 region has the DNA TGTGCCAGCAGTTTCATAGGCACAATCAAGGCAGAGACCCAGTACTTC. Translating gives CASSFIGTIKAETQYF.

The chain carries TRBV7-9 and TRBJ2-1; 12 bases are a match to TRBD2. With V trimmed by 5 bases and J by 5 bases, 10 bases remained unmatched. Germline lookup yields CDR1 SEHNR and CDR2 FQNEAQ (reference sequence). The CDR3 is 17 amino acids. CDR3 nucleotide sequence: TGTGCCAGCAGCCCCCGACTAGCGGGAGTAAAAGACAATGAGCAGTTCTTC. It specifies CASSPRLAGVKDNEQFF.

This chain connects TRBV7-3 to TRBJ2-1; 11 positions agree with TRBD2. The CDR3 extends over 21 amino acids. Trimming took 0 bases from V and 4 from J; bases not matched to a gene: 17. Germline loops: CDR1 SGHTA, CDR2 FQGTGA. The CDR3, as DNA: TGTGCCAGCAGCTTAACCCTAGGGGGGACTAGCGGAGGCCCGGAGTACAATGAGCAGTTCTTC. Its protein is CASSLTLGGTSGGPEYNEQFF.

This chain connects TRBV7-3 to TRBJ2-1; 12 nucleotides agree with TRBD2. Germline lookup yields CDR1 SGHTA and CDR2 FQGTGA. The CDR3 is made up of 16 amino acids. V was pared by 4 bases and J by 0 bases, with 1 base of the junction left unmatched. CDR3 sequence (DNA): TGTGCCAGCAGCTGGGGACTAGCGGGCTCCTACAATGAGCAGTTCTTC. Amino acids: CASSWGLAGSYNEQFF.

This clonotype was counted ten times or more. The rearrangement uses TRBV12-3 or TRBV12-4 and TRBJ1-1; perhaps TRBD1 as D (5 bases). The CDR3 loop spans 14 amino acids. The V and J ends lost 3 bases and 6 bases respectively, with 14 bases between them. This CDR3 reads CASSFAGVGAEAFF. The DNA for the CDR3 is TGTGCCAGCAGTTTTGCGGGGGTCGGGGCTGAAGCTTTCTTT.

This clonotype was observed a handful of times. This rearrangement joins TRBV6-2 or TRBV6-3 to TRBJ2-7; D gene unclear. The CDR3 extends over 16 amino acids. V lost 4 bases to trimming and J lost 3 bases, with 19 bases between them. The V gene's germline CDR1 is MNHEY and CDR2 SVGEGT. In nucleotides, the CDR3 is TGTGCCAGCAGTTTAGTCCGGCCCCAGCTAGGCTACGAGCAGTACTTC. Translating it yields CASSLVRPQLGYEQYF.

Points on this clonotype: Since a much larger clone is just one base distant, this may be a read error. The CDR3 spells CASSQEFARTGGSYEQYF. The CDR3 DNA is TGTGCCAGCAGCCAAGAGTTTGCCCGGACAGGGGGCTCCTACGAGCAGTACTTC. The chain links TRBV3-1 to TRBJ2-7; TRBD1 aligns across 10 bases. In germline, CDR1 is LGHDT, CDR2 YNNKEL (reference sequence). The CDR3 length is 18 residues. V was clipped by 0 bases and J by 0 bases; unmatched bases: 8.

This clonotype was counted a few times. In DNA, the CDR3 is TGCAGTGCTAGAGACACTACGACTAGCGGGCCCTACAATGAGCAGTTCTTC. The encoded protein is CSARDTTTSGPYNEQFF. The chain employs TRBV20-1 and TRBJ2-1, with TRBD2 matching 10 bases. The CDR3 extends over 17 amino acids. CDR1 is DFQATT and CDR2 is SNEGSKA in the germline V gene (reference sequence). V lost 0 bases to trimming and J lost 2 bases; unmatched junction nucleotides: 7.

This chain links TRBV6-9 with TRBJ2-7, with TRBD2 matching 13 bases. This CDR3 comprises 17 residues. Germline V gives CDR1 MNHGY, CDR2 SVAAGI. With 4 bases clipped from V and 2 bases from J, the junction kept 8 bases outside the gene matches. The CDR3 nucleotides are TGTGCCAGCAGTTCTCGACTAGCGGGAGGTAGGACCTACGAGCAGTACTTC. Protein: CASSSRLAGGRTYEQYF.

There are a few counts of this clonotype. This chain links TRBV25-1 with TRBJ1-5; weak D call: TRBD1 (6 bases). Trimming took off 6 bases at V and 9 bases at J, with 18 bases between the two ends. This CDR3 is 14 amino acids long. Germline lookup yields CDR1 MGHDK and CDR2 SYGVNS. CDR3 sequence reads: CASSEPQGRAPQHF. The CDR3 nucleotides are TGTGCCAGCAGCGAGCCCCAGGGGCGCGCGCCCCAGCATTTT.

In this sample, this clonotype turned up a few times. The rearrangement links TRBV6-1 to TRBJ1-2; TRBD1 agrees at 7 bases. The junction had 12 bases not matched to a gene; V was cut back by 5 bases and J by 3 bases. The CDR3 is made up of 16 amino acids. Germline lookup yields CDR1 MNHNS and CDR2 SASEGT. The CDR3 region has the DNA TGTGCCAGCAGTCCCCGGACAGGAGAGCTATACTATGGCTACACCTTC. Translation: CASSPRTGELYYGYTF.

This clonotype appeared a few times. The CDR3, as DNA: TGTGCCAGCACGGTCTCTGCGCCTTTGAACACTGAAGCTTTCTTT. It is translated as CASTVSAPLNTEAFF. The chain has TRBV11-2 and TRBJ1-1; D is unclear. Germline CDR1 is SGHAT and CDR2 is FQNNGV. The CDR3 has 15 amino acids. With 7 bases removed from V and 0 bases from J, the gap between germline ends came to 15 bases.

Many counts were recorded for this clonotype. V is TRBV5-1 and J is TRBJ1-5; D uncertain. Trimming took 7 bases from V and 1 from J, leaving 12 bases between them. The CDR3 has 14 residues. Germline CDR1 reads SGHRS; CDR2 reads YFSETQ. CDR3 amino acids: CASSLDVSNQPQHF. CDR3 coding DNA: TGCGCCAGCTCGTTGGACGTAAGCAATCAGCCCCAGCATTTT.

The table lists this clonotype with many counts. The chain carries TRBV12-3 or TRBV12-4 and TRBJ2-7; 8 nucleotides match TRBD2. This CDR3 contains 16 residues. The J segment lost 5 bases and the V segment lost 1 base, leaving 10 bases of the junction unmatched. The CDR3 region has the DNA TGTGCCAGCAGTTTAGGATTAGCGGGGTTTATGCACGAGCAGTACTTC. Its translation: CASSLGLAGFMHEQYF.

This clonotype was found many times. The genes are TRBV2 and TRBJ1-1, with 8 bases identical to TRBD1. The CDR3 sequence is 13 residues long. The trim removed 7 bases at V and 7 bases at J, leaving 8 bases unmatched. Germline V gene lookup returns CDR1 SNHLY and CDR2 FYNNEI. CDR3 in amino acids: CASNEQGEGEAFF. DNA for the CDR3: TGTGCCAGCAACGAACAGGGGGAGGGTGAAGCTTTCTTT.

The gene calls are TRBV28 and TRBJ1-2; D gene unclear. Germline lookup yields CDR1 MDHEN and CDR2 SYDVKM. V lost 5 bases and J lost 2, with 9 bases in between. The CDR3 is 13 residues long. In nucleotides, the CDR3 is TGTGCCAGCAGTATCAATTCGAACTATGGCTACACCTTC. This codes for CASSINSNYGYTF.

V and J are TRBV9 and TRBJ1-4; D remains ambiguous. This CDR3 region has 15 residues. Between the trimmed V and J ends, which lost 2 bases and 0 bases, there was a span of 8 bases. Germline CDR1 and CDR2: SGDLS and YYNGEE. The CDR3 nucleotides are TGTGCCAGCAGCGTCTCAGGCGCAACTAATGAAAAACTGTTTTTT. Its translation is CASSVSGATNEKLFF.

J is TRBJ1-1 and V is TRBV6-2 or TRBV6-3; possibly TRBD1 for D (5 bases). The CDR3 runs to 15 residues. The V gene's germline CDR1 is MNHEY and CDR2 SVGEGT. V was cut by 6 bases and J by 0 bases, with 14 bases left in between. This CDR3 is CASRGRDSMNTEAFF. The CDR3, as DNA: TGTGCCAGCAGGGGCAGGGATTCAATGAACACTGAAGCTTTCTTT.

The CDR3 sequence: CASSPQPGITYEQYF. As DNA, the CDR3 is TGTGCCAGCTCACCACAGCCGGGCATAACCTACGAGCAGTACTTC. V and J are TRBV18 and TRBJ2-7; D is unclear. The CDR3 has 15 amino acids. Trimming removed 1 base from V and 2 bases from J, with 12 bases in between. Looked up from germline, CDR1 is KGHSH and CDR2 is LQKENI.

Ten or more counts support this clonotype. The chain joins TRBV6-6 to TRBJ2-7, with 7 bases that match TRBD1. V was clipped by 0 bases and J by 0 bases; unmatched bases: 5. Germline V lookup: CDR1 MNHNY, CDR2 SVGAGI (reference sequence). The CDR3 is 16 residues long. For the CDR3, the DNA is TGTGCCAGCAGTTACTCGGGACAGTTTGACTCCTACGAGCAGTACTTC. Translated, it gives CASSYSGQFDSYEQYF.

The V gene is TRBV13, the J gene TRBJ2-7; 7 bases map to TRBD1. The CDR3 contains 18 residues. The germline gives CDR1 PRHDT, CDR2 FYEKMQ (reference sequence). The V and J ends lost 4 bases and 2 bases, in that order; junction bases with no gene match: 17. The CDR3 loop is CASSSEGRRTGRTYEQYF. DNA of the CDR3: TGTGCCAGCAGCTCTGAGGGACGTCGGACAGGTAGGACCTACGAGCAGTACTTC.

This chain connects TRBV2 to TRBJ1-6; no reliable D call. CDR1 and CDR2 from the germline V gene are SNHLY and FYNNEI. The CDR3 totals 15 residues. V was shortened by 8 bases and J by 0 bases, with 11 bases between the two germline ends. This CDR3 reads CASAQTSSYNSPLHF. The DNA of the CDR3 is TGTGCCAGCGCCCAGACCAGCTCCTATAATTCACCCCTCCACTTT. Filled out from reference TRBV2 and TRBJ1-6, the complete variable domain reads EPEVTQTPSHQVTQMGQEVILRCVPISNHLYFYWYRQILGQKVEFLVSFYNNEISEKSEIFDDQFSVERPDGSNFTLKIRSTKLEDSAMYFCASAQTSSYNSPLHFGNGTRLTVT.

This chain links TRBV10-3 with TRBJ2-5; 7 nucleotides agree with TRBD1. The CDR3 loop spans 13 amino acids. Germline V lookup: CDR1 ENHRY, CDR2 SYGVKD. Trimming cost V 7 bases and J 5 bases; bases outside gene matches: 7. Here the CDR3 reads CAITNDRDETQYF. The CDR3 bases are TGTGCCATCACCAACGACAGGGATGAGACCCAGTACTTC.

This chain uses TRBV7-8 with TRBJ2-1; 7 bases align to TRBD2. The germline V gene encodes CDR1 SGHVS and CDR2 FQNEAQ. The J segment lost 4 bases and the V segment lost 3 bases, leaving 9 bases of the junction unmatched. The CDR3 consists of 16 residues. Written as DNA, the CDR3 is TGTGCCAGCAGCTTCCGCGGCGGGAGCAGGTACAATGAGCAGTTCTTC. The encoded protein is CASSFRGGSRYNEQFF. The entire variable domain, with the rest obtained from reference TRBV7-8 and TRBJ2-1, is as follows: GAGVSQSPRYKVAKRGQDVALRCDPISGHVSLFWYQQALGQGPEFLTYFQNEAQLDKSGLPSDRFFAERPEGSVSTLKIQRTQQEDSAVYLCASSFRGGSRYNEQFFGPGTRLTVL.

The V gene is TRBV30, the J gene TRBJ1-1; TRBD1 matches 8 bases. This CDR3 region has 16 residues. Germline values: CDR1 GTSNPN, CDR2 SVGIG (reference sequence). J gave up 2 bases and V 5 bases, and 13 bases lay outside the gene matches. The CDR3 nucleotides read TGTGCCTGGGATAGGACAGGGACGGGGATTAACACTGAAGCTTTCTTT. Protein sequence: CAWDRTGTGINTEAFF.

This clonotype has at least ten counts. The CDR3 loop reads CASSSLAGGRRSYEQYF. The CDR3 bases are TGTGCCAGCAGCTCGCTAGCGGGAGGGCGCCGGTCCTACGAGCAGTACTTC. This chain connects TRBV11-2 to TRBJ2-7, with TRBD2 matching over 12 bases. CDR1 and CDR2 from the germline V gene are SGHAT and FQNNGV. This CDR3 spans 17 amino acids. V trimming: 4 bases; J trimming: 1 base; junction bases outside the gene matches: 8.

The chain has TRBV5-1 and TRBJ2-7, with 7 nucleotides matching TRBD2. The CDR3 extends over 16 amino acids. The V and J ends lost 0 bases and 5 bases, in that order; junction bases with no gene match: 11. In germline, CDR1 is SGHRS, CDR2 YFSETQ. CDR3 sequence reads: CASSLAEGSRENEQYF. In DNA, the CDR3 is TGCGCCAGCAGCTTGGCCGAGGGGTCGCGGGAGAACGAGCAGTACTTC.

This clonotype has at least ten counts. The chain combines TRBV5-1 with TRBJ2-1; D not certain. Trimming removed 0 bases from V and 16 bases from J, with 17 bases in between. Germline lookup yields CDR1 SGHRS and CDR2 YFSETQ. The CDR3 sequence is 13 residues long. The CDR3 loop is CASSLDDRANLFF. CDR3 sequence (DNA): TGCGCCAGCAGCTTGGACGACCGGGCTAACCTCTTCTTC.

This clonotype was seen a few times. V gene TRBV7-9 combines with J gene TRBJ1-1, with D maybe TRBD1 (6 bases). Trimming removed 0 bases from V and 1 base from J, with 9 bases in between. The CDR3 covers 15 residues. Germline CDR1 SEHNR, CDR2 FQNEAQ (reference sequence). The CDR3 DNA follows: TGTGCCAGCAGCTTAGCACAGGGACAGAACACTGAAGCTTTCTTT. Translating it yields CASSLAQGQNTEAFF.